The 16 T cell receptor beta chains reported below all come from one sample, sequenced in a study of shared clonotypes between healthy human individuals. Measured with immunoSEQ multiplex PCR; TCRdb has only the in-frame clones, and not every one. The sample consists of some 2 million clones, about 95% of them appearing once. In the naive CD8 group, cells lacked CD45RO and were positively selected for CCR7, so terminally differentiated effector memory CD45RA+ cells were left out. The sequenced sample consisted of naive CD8+ T cells sorted from blood. The receptors were sampled from a man aged 18 to 29 in good health.

V gene TRBV27 combines with J gene TRBJ2-1; perhaps D is TRBD1 or TRBD2 (6 bases each). CDR1 and CDR2 (germline): MNHEY, SMNVEV (reference sequence). The germline V and J ends were trimmed by 0 bases and 2 bases, with 11 bases remaining between them. This CDR3 region has 16 residues. The CDR3 spells CASSLSGGNPYNEQFF. Here the CDR3 DNA reads TGTGCCAGCAGTTTATCAGGGGGGAACCCCTACAATGAGCAGTTCTTC.

This chain joins TRBV4-3 and TRBJ1-1; D unclear. The CDR3 is 13 amino acids. The V and J ends lost 1 base and 3 bases respectively, with 6 bases between them. Germline V lookup: CDR1 LGHNA, CDR2 YSLEER. The CDR3 sequence: CASSQVEYTEAFF. CDR3 DNA: TGCGCCAGCAGCCAAGTTGAGTACACTGAAGCTTTCTTT.

The chain combines TRBV7-9 with TRBJ2-7; D gene ambiguous. Trimming removed 5 bases from V and 2 bases from J, with 7 bases in between. Germline V gives CDR1 SEHNR, CDR2 FQNEAQ (reference sequence). The CDR3 has 12 residues. CDR3 amino acids: CASSQHTYEQYF. The CDR3 coding sequence is TGTGCCAGCAGCCAACACACCTACGAGCAGTACTTC.

Turning to this clone: The same CDR3 arises from other DNA sequences in this sample as well. The V and J genes are TRBV30 and TRBJ1-4; 8 bases line up with TRBD1. The V gene's germline CDR1 is GTSNPN and CDR2 SVGIG (reference sequence). Trimming removed 3 bases from V and 4 bases from J; junction bases left unmatched: 4. The CDR3 runs 14 residues. This chain's CDR3 is CAWSQGALNEKLFF. The CDR3 DNA sequence: TGTGCCTGGAGCCAGGGGGCCCTTAATGAAAAACTGTTTTTT.

This chain joins TRBV9 and TRBJ2-5, with D possibly TRBD2 on 5 matching bases. V dropped 3 bases and J dropped 0 bases, with 12 bases sitting between them. CDR1 is SGDLS, CDR2 YYNGEE, per germline. The CDR3 spans 15 residues. DNA for the CDR3: TGTGCCAGCAGCGCCAGAGGGAGTTACCAAGAGACCCAGTACTTC. This translates into CASSARGSYQETQYF.

In this sample, this clone turned up a few times. This sequence joins TRBV25-1 and TRBJ2-7; D gene unclear. Germline CDR1 is MGHDK and CDR2 is SYGVNS. The CDR3 covers 11 residues. The V end was cut by 4 bases, the J end by 3 bases, with 4 bases between. CDR3 bases: TGTGCCAGCAGTGCGGTCTACGAGCAGTACTTC. Residues: CASSAVYEQYF.

J is TRBJ2-5 and V is TRBV10-2; 10 nucleotides align to TRBD1. With V trimmed by 4 bases and J by 3 bases, 2 bases remained unmatched. The CDR3 extends over 14 amino acids. The germline V gene encodes CDR1 WSHSY and CDR2 SAAADI. CDR3 region: CASSGTGGKETQYF. CDR3 in DNA: TGCGCCAGCAGTGGGACAGGGGGGAAAGAGACCCAGTACTTC.

This chain links TRBV7-9 with TRBJ2-1, with 9 bases fitting TRBD2. V shed 2 bases and J 5 bases; nucleotides not matched to a gene: 13. The CDR3 is 18 amino acids. Germline assignment: CDR1 SEHNR and CDR2 FQNEAQ (reference sequence). The CDR3 nucleotides read TGTGCCAGCAGCTTACCCGAGGCCGGGACTAGCAGCCACAATGAGCAGTTCTTC. It specifies CASSLPEAGTSSHNEQFF.

The rearrangement joins TRBV30 to TRBJ1-2, with D possibly TRBD1 on 5 matching bases. The CDR3 contains 13 residues. CDR1 is GTSNPN, CDR2 SVGIG, per germline (reference sequence). V lost 3 bases and J lost 2, with 10 bases in between. The CDR3 reads CAWRLQENYGYTF. The CDR3, as DNA: TGTGCCTGGAGGTTACAGGAGAACTATGGCTACACCTTC.

The V and J genes are TRBV2 and TRBJ1-4, with D possibly matching TRBD1 (6 bases). This CDR3 is built from 11 residues. The V end was cut by 6 bases, the J end by 12 bases, with 11 bases between. The germline V gene encodes CDR1 SNHLY and CDR2 FYNNEI. The CDR3 spells CASSWDKELFF. The DNA for the CDR3 is TGTGCCAGCAGCTGGGACAAAGAACTGTTTTTT.

This chain connects TRBV4-3 to TRBJ1-2; perhaps TRBD1 as D (6 bases). Germline CDR1 LGHNA, CDR2 YSLEER. V lost 2 bases and J lost 4, with 14 bases in between. This CDR3 has 15 residues. The CDR3 spells CASSQNQGSGYGYTF. For the CDR3, the DNA is TGCGCCAGCAGCCAAAATCAGGGGAGCGGCTATGGCTACACCTTC.

The CDR3: CASSLRDSARIPLHF. CDR3 in DNA: TGTGCCAGCAGCTTGCGGGACAGTGCCAGGATACCCCTCCACTTT. V gene TRBV5-6 combines with J gene TRBJ1-6; 7 positions agree with TRBD1. J gave up 12 bases and V 1 base, and 10 bases lay outside the gene matches. Looked up from germline, CDR1 is SGHDT and CDR2 is YYEEEE. The CDR3 length is 15 residues.

V usage is TRBV6-5 and J usage is TRBJ1-1, with unresolved D. Germline V gives CDR1 MNHEY, CDR2 SVGAGI. V was shortened by 2 bases and J by 7 bases, with 8 bases between the two germline ends. The CDR3 has 12 amino acids. CDR3 sequence (DNA): TGTGCCAGCAGTTACAACGGCAATGAAGCTTTCTTT. Translating gives CASSYNGNEAFF.

The chain combines TRBV28 with TRBJ2-3; weak D call: TRBD2 (7 bases). Looked up from germline, CDR1 is MDHEN and CDR2 is SYDVKM. The CDR3 extends over 17 amino acids. V lost 3 bases and J 3 bases, leaving 19 bases between the germline ends. DNA of the CDR3: TGTGCCAGCAGTTTGGGGGGGGGCCTAAGTATAACAGATACGCAGTATTTT. Protein: CASSLGGGLSITDTQYF.

Only one count was recorded for this clone. The V and J genes are TRBV6-5 and TRBJ1-1; D possibly corresponds to TRBD1 (5 bases). The germline V gene has CDR1 MNHEY and CDR2 SVGAGI. V lost 11 bases and J 2 bases, leaving 15 bases between the germline ends. The CDR3 length is 13 residues. CDR3 protein: CAAQGGANTEAFF. CDR3 nucleotide sequence: TGTGCCGCCCAGGGAGGAGCTAACACTGAAGCTTTCTTT.

The gene calls are TRBV19 and TRBJ1-1; 10 bases align to TRBD1. The length of the CDR3 is 13 residues. Germline CDR1 reads LNHDA; CDR2 reads SQIVND (reference sequence). V lost 4 bases to trimming and J lost 5 bases; unmatched junction nucleotides: 1. This chain's CDR3 is CASSTGQGTEAFF. CDR3 coding DNA: TGTGCCAGTAGTACGGGACAGGGGACTGAAGCTTTCTTT.